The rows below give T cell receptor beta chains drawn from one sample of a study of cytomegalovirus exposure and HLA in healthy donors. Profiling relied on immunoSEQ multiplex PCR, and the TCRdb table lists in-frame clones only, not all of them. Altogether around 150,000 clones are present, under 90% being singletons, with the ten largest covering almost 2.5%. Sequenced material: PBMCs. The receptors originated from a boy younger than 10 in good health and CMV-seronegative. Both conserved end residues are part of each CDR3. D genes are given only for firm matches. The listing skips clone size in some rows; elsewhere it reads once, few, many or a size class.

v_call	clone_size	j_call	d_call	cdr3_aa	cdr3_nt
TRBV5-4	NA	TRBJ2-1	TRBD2	CASNGGAGGNEQFF	TGTGCCAGCAACGGAGGAGCGGGGGGGAATGAGCAGTTCTTC
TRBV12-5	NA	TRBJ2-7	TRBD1	CASGLVLGTQGTSYEQYF	TGTGCTAGTGGTTTGGTACTGGGGACACAGGGGACAAGCTACGAGCAGTACTTC
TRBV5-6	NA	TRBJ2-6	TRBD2	CASSLVLAGVSGANVLTF	TGTGCCAGCAGCTTGGTTCTAGCGGGAGTATCTGGGGCCAACGTCCTGACTTTC
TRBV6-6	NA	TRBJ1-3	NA	CASSYSGVKDTIYF	TGTGCCAGCAGTTACTCCGGGGTGAAGGACACCATATATTTT
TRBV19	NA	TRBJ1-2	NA	CASSMGAQSYGYTF	TGTGCCAGTAGTATGGGGGCGCAGAGCTATGGCTACACCTTC
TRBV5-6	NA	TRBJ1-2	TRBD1	CASITLGQRIGYTF	TGTGCCAGCATAACTTTGGGACAGAGGATCGGCTACACCTTC
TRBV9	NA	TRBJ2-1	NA	CASSEGEAPEVF	TGTGCCAGCAGCGAAGGGGAGGCCCCGGAGGTCTTC
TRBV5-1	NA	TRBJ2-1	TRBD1	CASSLNTGGRYNEQFF	TGCGCCAGCAGCTTGAATACAGGGGGAAGGTACAATGAGCAGTTCTTC
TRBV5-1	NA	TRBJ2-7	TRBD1	CASSPGTGVYEQYF	TGCGCCAGCAGCCCTGGGACAGGGGTCTACGAGCAGTACTTC
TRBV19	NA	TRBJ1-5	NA	CASSIAGQPQHF	TGTGCCAGTAGTATAGCGGGACAGCCCCAGCATTTT
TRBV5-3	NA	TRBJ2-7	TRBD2	CARSLGPGGPEQYF	TGTGCCAGAAGCTTGGGTCCGGGGGGGCCAGAGCAGTACTTC
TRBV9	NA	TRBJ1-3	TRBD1	CASSAHDRGQGNTIYF	TGTGCCAGCAGCGCGCATGACAGGGGGCAGGGAAACACCATATATTTT
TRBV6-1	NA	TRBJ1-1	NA	CASIDYLPKNTEAFF	TGTGCCAGCATCGATTACTTGCCCAAGAACACTGAAGCTTTCTTT
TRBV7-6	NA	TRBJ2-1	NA	CASSSYGIQNEQFF	TGTGCCAGCAGCTCGTACGGGATCCAGAATGAGCAGTTCTTC
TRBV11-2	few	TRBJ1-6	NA	CASSPPRQGFSPLHF	TGTGCCAGCAGCCCACCCCGCCAGGGGTTTTCACCCCTCCACTTT
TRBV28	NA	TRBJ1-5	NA	CASTLRVSSNQPQHF	TGTGCCAGCACCTTGAGGGTATCTAGCAATCAGCCCCAGCATTTT
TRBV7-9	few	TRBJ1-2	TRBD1	CASSFGQGWLRGYTF	TGTGCCAGCAGCTTCGGACAGGGTTGGTTGCGTGGCTACACCTTC
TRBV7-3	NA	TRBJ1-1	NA	CASRPTSGSEAFF	TGTGCCAGCAGACCAACATCGGGGTCTGAAGCTTTCTTT
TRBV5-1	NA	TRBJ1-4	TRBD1	CASSLGGQVVTNEKLFF	TGCGCCAGCAGCTTGGGGGGACAGGTGGTAACTAATGAAAAACTGTTTTTT
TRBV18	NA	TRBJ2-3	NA	CASSPPQRSTDTQYF	TGTGCCAGCTCACCACCCCAGCGGAGCACAGATACGCAGTATTTT
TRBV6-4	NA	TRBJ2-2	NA	CASSAGHANTGELFF	TGTGCCAGCAGCGCGGGGCACGCGAACACCGGGGAGCTGTTTTTT
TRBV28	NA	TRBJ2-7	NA	CASSFSPDRNEQYF	TGTGCCAGCAGTTTCTCACCCGACAGGAACGAGCAGTACTTC
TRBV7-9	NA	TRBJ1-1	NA	CASSLGPGVNTEAFF	TGTGCCAGCAGCTTAGGTCCTGGAGTGAACACTGAAGCTTTCTTT
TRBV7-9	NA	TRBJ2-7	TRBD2	CSSSFPSGGAPYEQYF	TGTTCCAGCAGCTTCCCCAGCGGGGGCGCTCCCTACGAGCAGTACTTC
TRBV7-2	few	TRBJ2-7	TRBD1	CASSRDRRYYEQYF	TGTGCCAGCAGCCGGGACAGGCGCTACTACGAGCAGTACTTC
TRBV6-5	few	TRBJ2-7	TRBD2	CASTHLAGGAYEQYF	TGTGCCAGCACCCATCTAGCGGGAGGAGCCTACGAGCAGTACTTC
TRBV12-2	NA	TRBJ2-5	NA	CASRRHIGGTGRSAQYF	TGTGCAAGTCGGCGACACATAGGGGGCACGGGGAGGAGTGCCCAGTACTTC
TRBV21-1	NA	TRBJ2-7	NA	CASSVGTRGLYEQYF	TGTGCCAGCAGCGTAGGGACTAGGGGTCTTTACGAGCAGTACTTC
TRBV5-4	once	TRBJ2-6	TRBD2	CASTRGVAGTGANVLTF	TGTGCCAGCACCCGGGGGGTAGCGGGGACTGGGGCCAACGTCCTGACTTTC
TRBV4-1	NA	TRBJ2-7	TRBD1	CASSPTGAFYEQYF	TGCGCCAGCAGCCCGACAGGGGCCTTCTACGAGCAGTACTTC
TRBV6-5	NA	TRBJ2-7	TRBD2	CASYSSGSYEQYF	TGTGCCAGCTATTCTAGCGGATCCTACGAGCAGTACTTC
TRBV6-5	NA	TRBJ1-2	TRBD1	CASSRTGRGYTF	TGTGCCAGCAGCCGGACAGGGAGGGGCTACACCTTC
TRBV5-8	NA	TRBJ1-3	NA	CASSLESGRNTIYF	TGTGCCAGCAGCTTGGAATCAGGGCGGAACACCATATATTTT
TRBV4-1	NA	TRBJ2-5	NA	CASSRGHLPQETQYF	TGCGCCAGCAGCCGAGGACATTTACCTCAAGAGACCCAGTACTTC
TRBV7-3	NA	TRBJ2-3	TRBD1	CASSRGQRLTDTQYF	TGTGCCAGCAGCCGGGGACAGAGGCTCACAGATACGCAGTATTTT
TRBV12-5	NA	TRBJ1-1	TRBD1	CASGPNGQGAFF	TGTGCTAGTGGGCCCAACGGACAGGGAGCTTTCTTT
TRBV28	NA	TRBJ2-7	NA	CASSLQGQRLIEQYF	TGTGCCAGCAGTTTGCAAGGACAGAGGCTAATCGAGCAGTACTTC
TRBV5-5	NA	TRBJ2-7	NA	CASSLDPGVYEQYF	TGTGCCAGCAGCTTGGACCCGGGGGTCTACGAGCAGTACTTC
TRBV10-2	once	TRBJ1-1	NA	CASSESRSGTEAFF	TGCGCCAGCAGTGAGTCGAGATCGGGGACTGAAGCTTTCTTT
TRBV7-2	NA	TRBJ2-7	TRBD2	CASSGAGTSVYEQYF	TGTGCCAGCAGCGGGGCCGGGACTAGCGTCTACGAGCAGTACTTC
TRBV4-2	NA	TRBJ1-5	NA	CASSQARGSNQPQHF	TGTGCCAGCAGCCAAGCCAGGGGCAGCAATCAGCCCCAGCATTTT
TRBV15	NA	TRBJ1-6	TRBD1	CATSRDWDRDHSPLHF	TGTGCCACCAGCCGCGACTGGGACAGGGACCATTCACCCCTCCACTTT
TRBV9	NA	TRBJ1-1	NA	CASSVSGNTEAFF	TGTGCCAGCAGCGTCTCGGGGAACACTGAAGCTTTCTTT
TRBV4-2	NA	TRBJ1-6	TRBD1	CASSQVWRDSLNSPLHF	TGTGCCAGCAGCCAAGTTTGGCGGGACAGCTTAAATTCACCCCTCCACTTT
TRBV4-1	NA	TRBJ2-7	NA	CASSPLILGAPEQYF	TGCGCCAGCAGCCCCCTAATCCTGGGGGCGCCCGAGCAGTACTTC
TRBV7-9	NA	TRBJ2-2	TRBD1	CASKEDRDTGELFF	TGTGCCAGCAAGGAGGACAGGGACACCGGGGAGCTGTTTTTT
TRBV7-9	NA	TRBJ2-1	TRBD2	CASSRKLADEQFF	TGTGCCAGCAGCCGTAAACTAGCGGATGAGCAGTTCTTC
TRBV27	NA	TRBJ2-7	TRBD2	CASSLSQRDSYEQYF	TGTGCCAGCAGTTTATCGCAGCGGGACTCCTACGAGCAGTACTTC
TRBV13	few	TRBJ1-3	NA	CASSLQEYDSGNTIYF	TGTGCCAGCAGCTTACAAGAGTATGACTCTGGAAACACCATATATTTT
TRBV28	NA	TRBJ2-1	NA	CASRKDSSYNEQFF	TGTGCCAGCAGAAAGGACAGCTCCTACAATGAGCAGTTCTTC
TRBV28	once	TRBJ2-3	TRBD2	CASSSGLAQRDTQYF	TGTGCCAGCAGTTCAGGACTAGCCCAGCGAGATACGCAGTATTTT
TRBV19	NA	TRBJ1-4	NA	CASRRHHNEKLFF	TGTGCCAGTAGACGACATCATAATGAAAAACTGTTTTTT